This T cell receptor (beta chain) was sequenced during a study of cytomegalovirus exposure and HLA in healthy donors. Findings and caveats of the study: It has been reported that TCR beta sequences accurately predicted the HLA-A and HLA-B alleles of most subjects.

The length of the CDR3 is 15 residues. The J segment lost 1 base and the V segment lost 7 bases, leaving 8 bases of the junction unmatched. Germline assignment: CDR1 MNHEY and CDR2 SVGAGI. In the case of this clone: Its antigen is unknown.

Both 60 Vbeta primers and 13 Jbeta primers went into the PCR. The protocol was immunoSEQ multiplex PCR, while the TCRdb copy is restricted to in-frame clones and leaves out a portion. The sample holds 140,000 to 150,000 clones, around 78% seen once. The rearrangement uses TRBV6-5 and TRBJ2-7; 9 bases map to TRBD1. The sample taken for sequencing was PBMCs. This sequence was found in a man aged 40-50 years in good health and CMV-seropositive. CDR3 amino acids: CASTLAGTGSYEQYF. The DNA of the CDR3 is TGTGCCAGCACCTTAGCCGGGACAGGGTCCTACGAGCAGTACTTC.